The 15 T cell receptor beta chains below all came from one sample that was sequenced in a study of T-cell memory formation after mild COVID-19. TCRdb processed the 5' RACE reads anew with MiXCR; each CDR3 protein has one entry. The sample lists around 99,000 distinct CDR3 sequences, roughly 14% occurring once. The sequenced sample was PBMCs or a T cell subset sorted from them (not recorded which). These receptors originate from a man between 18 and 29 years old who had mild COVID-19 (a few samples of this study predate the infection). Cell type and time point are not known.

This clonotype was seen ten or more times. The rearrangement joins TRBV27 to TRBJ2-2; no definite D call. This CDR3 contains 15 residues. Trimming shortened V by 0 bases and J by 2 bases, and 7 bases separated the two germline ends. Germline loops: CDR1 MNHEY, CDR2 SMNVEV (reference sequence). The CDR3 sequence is CASSLSFGNTGELFF. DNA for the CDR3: TGTGCCAGCAGTTTATCCTTCGGAAACACCGGGGAGCTGTTTTTT.

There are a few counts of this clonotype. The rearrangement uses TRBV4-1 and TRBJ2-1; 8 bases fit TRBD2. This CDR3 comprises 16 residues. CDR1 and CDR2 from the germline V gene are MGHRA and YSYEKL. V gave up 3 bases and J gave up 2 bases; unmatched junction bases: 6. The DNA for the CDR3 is TGCGCCAGCAGCCAGGGCCGGGGGGGTGCCTACAATGAGCAGTTCTTC. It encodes CASSQGRGGAYNEQFF.

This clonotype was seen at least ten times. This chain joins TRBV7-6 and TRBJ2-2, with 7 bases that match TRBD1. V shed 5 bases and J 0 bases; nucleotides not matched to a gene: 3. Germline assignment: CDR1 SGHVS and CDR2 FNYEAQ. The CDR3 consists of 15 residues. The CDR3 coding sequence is TGTGCCAGCAGCGGACAGGAGGCGAACACCGGGGAGCTGTTTTTT. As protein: CASSGQEANTGELFF.

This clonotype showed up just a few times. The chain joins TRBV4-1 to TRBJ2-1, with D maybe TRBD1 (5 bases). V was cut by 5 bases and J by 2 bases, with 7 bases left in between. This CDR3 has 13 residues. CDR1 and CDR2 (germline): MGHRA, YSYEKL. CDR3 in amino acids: CASSWGTYNEQFF. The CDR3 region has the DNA TGCGCCAGCAGCTGGGGCACCTACAATGAGCAGTTCTTC.

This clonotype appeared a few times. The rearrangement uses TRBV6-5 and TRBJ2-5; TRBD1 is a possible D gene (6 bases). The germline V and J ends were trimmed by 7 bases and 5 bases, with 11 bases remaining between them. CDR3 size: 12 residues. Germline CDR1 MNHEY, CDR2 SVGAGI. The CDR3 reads CASNSGVETQYF. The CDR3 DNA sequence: TGTGCCAGCAATTCAGGGGTGGAGACCCAGTACTTC.

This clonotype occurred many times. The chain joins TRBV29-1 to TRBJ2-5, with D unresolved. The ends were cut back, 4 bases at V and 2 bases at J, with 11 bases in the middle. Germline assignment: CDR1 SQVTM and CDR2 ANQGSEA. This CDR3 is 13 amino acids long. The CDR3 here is CSVAPETQETQYF. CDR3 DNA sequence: TGCAGCGTTGCCCCGGAGACGCAAGAGACCCAGTACTTC.

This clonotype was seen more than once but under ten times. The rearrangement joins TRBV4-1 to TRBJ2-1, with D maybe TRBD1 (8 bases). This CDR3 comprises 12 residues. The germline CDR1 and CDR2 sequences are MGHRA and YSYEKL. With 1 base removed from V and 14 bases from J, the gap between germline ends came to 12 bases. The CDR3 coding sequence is TGCGCCAGCAGCCAAGCACAGGGGGGGAAGTTCTTC. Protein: CASSQAQGGKFF.

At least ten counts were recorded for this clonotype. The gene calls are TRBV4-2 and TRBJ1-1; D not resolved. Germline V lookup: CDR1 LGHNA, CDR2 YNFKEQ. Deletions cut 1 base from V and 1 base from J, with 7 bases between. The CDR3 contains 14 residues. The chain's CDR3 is CASSQGLGNTEAFF. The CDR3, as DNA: TGTGCCAGCAGCCAAGGTCTGGGGAACACTGAAGCTTTCTTT.

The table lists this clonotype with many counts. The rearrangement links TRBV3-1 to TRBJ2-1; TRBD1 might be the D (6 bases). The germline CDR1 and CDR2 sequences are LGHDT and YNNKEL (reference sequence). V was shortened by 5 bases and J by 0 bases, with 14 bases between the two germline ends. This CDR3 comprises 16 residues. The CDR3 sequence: CASSKFPGASYNEQFF. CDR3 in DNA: TGTGCCAGCAGCAAATTTCCAGGGGCCTCCTACAATGAGCAGTTCTTC.

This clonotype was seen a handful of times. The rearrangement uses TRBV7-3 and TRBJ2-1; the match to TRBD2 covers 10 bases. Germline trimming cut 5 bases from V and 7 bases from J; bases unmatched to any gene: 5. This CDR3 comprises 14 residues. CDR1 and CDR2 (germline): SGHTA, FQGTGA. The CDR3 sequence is CASSPAGGPNEQFF. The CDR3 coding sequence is TGTGCCAGCAGCCCAGCGGGGGGGCCGAATGAGCAGTTCTTC. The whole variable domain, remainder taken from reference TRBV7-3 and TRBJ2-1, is GAGVSQTPSNKVTEKGKYVELRCDPISGHTALYWYRQSLGQGPEFLIYFQGTGAADDSGLPNDRFFAVRPEGSVSTLKIQRTERGDSAVYLCASSPAGGPNEQFFGPGTRLTVL.

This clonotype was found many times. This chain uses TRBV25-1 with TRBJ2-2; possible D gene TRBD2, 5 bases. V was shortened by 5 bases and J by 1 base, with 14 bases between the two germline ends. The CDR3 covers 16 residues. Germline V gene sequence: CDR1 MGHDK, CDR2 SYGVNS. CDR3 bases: TGTGCCAGCAGTTTCCTCTCTGGAGGGAACACCGGGGAGCTGTTTTTT. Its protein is CASSFLSGGNTGELFF. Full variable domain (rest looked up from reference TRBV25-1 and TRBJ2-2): EADIYQTPRYLVIGTGKKITLECSQTMGHDKMYWYQQDPGMELHLIHYSYGVNSTEKGDLSSESTVSRIRTEHFPLTLESARPSHTSQYLCASSFLSGGNTGELFFGEGSRLTVL.

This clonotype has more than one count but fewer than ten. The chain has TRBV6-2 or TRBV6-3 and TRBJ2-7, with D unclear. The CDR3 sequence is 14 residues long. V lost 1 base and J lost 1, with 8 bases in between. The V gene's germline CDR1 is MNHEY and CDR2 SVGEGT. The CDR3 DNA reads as TGTGCCAGCAGTTACTTCGGACCTTCCTACGAGCAGTACTTC. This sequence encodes CASSYFGPSYEQYF.

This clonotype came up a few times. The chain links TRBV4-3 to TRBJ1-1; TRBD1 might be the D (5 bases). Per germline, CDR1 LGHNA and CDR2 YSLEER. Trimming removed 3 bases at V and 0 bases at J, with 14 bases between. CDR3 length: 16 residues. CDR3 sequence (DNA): TGCGCCAGCAGCCACTCCCCGGGGGGTCTGAACACTGAAGCTTTCTTT. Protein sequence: CASSHSPGGLNTEAFF.

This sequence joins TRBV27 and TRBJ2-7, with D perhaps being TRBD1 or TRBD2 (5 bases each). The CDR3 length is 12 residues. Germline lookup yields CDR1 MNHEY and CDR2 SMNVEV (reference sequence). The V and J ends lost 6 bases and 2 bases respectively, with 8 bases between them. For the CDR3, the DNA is TGTGCCAGCAGGAGGGGTGCCTACGAGCAGTACTTC. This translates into CASRRGAYEQYF.

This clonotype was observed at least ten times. The chain's CDR3 is CASSLDLTPYNEQFF. The CDR3 DNA sequence: TGTGCCAGCAGCCTGGACCTGACCCCCTACAATGAGCAGTTCTTC. V gene TRBV7-8 combines with J gene TRBJ2-1; D is unclear. Germline CDR1 reads SGHVS; CDR2 reads FQNEAQ. V dropped 5 bases and J dropped 2 bases, with 13 bases sitting between them. This CDR3 contains 15 residues.